This T cell receptor beta chain was identified in a study of blood T cell repertoires in COVID-19 (dated by TCRdb to about 2020). Notes on the research overall: Samples covering the acute and convalescent phases of COVID-19 were provided by collaborators in the United States, Italy and Spain. The dataset comprised deeply sampled blood TCRbeta repertoires from subjects exposed to, actively infected with, or recovered from COVID-19. The samples were drawn from the first 160 participants of the ongoing ImmuneRACE study and from 950 to 1,500 subjects provided by 6 global collaborators. The material from the prospective study consisted of cDNA or gDNA derived from T cells, B-cell-depleted T cells, or PBMCs. Where HLA class I and class II types were available, the types were taken from metadata supplied by the sample provider, not from assay-based typing. The sample metadata nearly always contained a de-identified subject ID, COVID-19 status, age in years and sex. A freely available public database, intended as a resource for researchers studying the immune response to SARS-CoV-2, is where the repertoires were released. Study-wide findings and limitations: The quantity of clinical and demographic metadata differed by source and by participant and was supplied without curation.

Whole blood was collected in K2EDTA tubes by collaborating institutions according to the institutions' own protocols. For TCRbeta analysis, collaborator samples were shipped as frozen whole blood, as isolated PBMCs, or as DNA extracted from either sample type. Of note for this clone: The antigen it binds to is not known. Base-call qualities are not available, and no considerably larger clone is one nucleotide away.

For CDR1 and CDR2, the germline V gene lists SGHTA and FQGTGA. The junction shows trimming of 5 bases on V and 2 bases on J, and the gene matches do not reach 6 bases of it. The CDR3 holds 16 amino acids from the cysteine to the phenylalanine. The DNA shown is the 48-base CDR3, in frame from base 1. The immunoSEQ Assay, a bias-controlled multiplex PCR, was used to amplify TCRbeta CDR3 regions from genomic DNA. The authors' pipeline ran thus. Nucleated cell counts per sample were estimated from amplification of reference gene primers within the assay. To quantify the absolute abundance of each unique TCRbeta CDR3 rearrangement, sequence reads were collapsed and filtered. For each sample, productive Simpson clonality was calculated by taking the square root of Simpson's diversity index across productive rearrangements. TCRdb retrieved this table from immuneACCESS and kept in-frame rearrangements only. Not all clones are present; in checked studies, unresolved V genes account for under half, and no reason is known for the remainder. The DNA was the basis for D and trimming; V, J and clone size are from that table. The sample has 35,000 to 50,000 clones on record, approximately 91% of them singletons. Clones ranked in the top ten supply approximately 2.6% of the sample.

The receptor was derived from a human donor in a cohort sampled during active COVID-19. The sequencing input was peripheral blood. The rearrangement joined TRBV7-3 to TRBJ2-2, and 9 junction bases match TRBD1. CDR3 protein: CASSKDRGSNTGELFF. The DNA reads as follows: TGTGCCAGCAGCAAGGACAGGGGATCTAACACCGGGGAGCTGTTTTTT.